The clone carrying this T cell receptor beta chain was recorded a few times. Its antigen is undetermined. V lost 5 bases, J lost 5 bases, and 5 bases stayed unmatched. The CDR3 is made up of 14 amino acids. Germline V lookup: CDR1 SGHVS, CDR2 FNYEAQ. The data derive from a study of T cell repertoires in cytomegalovirus infection. TCRdb re-called the reads with MiXCR, one entry per CDR3 protein. This repertoire shows some 62,000 distinct CDR3 sequences, around 20% found once; its top ten account for roughly two thirds. The TCR originated in a human donor in good health (CMV status not recorded). Some clones in this sample may be carry-over from other donors' samples. Sequencing was performed on CD8+ T cells from cultured PBMCs, taken from culture after CMV antigen stimulation. This rearrangement joins TRBV7-6 to TRBJ1-5; TRBD1 matches 8 bases. This CDR3 is CASSPGTGDQPQHF. CDR3 coding DNA: TGTGCCAGCAGCCCCGGGACAGGTGATCAGCCCCAGCATTTT.